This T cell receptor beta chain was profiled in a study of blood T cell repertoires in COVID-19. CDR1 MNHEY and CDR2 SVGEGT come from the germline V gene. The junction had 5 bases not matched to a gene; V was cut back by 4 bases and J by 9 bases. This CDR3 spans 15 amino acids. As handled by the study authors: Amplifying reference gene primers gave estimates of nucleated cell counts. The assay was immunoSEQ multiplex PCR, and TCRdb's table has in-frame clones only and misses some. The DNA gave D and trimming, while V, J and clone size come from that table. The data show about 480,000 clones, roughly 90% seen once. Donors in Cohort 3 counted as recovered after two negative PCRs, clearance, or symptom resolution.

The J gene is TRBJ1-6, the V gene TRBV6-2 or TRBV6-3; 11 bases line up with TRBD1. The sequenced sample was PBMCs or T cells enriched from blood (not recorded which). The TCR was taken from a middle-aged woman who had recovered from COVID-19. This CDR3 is CASSWTGGPRSPLHF. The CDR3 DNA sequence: TGTGCCAGCAGTTGGACAGGGGGCCCACGTTCACCCCTCCACTTT.